This passage covers 7 T cell receptor beta chains from one sample sequenced in a study of shared clonotypes between healthy human individuals. The repertoire was sequenced with immunoSEQ multiplex PCR; TCRdb's copy has only in-frame clones and lacks some. The sample records around 2.1 million clones, about 93% being singletons. Positive CCR7 selection of CD45RO-negative cells yielded the naive CD8 cells, and terminally differentiated effector memory CD45RA+ cells were excluded. Sequencing was carried out using naive CD8+ T cells from PBMCs. The receptors here all came from a young man in good health. Some clones in this sample may be carry-over from other donors' samples.

The chain links TRBV7-9 to TRBJ1-1; maybe TRBD1 (6 bases). CDR1 SEHNR and CDR2 FQNEAQ come from the germline V gene (reference sequence). With 0 bases removed from V and 4 bases from J, the gap between germline ends came to 18 bases. This CDR3 region has 17 residues. DNA of the CDR3: TGTGCCAGCAGCTTAGCTCTTTCGGATGACAGGAGCACTGAAGCTTTCTTT. This sequence encodes CASSLALSDDRSTEAFF.

The V and J genes are TRBV5-4 and TRBJ1-2; D is perhaps TRBD1 (6 bases). Deletions cut 3 bases from V and 12 bases from J, with 15 bases between. Germline CDR1 SGHNT, CDR2 YYREEE (reference sequence). The CDR3 is 12 amino acids. CDR3 bases: TGTGCCAGCAGCTGGGGGGGCGGTCCGAACACCTTC. This sequence encodes CASSWGGGPNTF.

The chain couples TRBV7-8 to TRBJ2-7, with 10 bases identical to TRBD1. Germline assignment: CDR1 SGHVS and CDR2 FQNEAQ. The junction had 6 bases not matched to a gene; V was cut back by 3 bases and J by 1 base. This CDR3 region has 16 residues. Here the CDR3 reads CASSFSRQGASYEQYF. For the CDR3, the DNA is TGTGCCAGCAGCTTTAGCCGACAGGGGGCTTCCTACGAGCAGTACTTC.

On this clone itself: Other DNA sequences from this sample encode an identical CDR3 as well. V and J are TRBV11-2 and TRBJ1-5; no clear D gene. This CDR3 comprises 14 residues. V dropped 1 base and J dropped 4 bases, with 8 bases sitting between them. CDR1 is SGHAT and CDR2 is FQNNGV in the germline V gene. CDR3 region: CASSLGTGNQPQHF. CDR3 bases: TGTGCCAGCAGCTTAGGGACGGGAAATCAGCCCCAGCATTTT.

This chain links TRBV6-5 with TRBJ2-5, with a tentative D call TRBD1 (5 bases). The CDR3 sequence is 15 residues long. The germline V gene has CDR1 MNHEY and CDR2 SVGAGI. V shed 2 bases and J shed 2 bases, with 12 bases lying between them. CDR3 nucleotides: TGTGCCAGCAGTTACATGGGGCCCGATCAAGAGACCCAGTACTTC. Translated, it gives CASSYMGPDQETQYF.

The chain couples TRBV28 to TRBJ2-1, with TRBD1 as a possible D gene (5 bases). The CDR3 is 16 amino acids. Germline CDR1 reads MDHEN; CDR2 reads SYDVKM. Trimming cost V 3 bases and J 0 bases, with 12 bases left between them. DNA for the CDR3: TGTGCCAGCAGTTTGTCGACAGAGAGCTCCTACAATGAGCAGTTCTTC. It specifies CASSLSTESSYNEQFF.

The chain has TRBV25-1 and TRBJ1-1, with D hard to call. Germline CDR1 and CDR2: MGHDK and SYGVNS. V dropped 4 bases and J dropped 0 bases, with 9 bases sitting between them. The CDR3 covers 14 residues. The CDR3 bases are TGTGCCAGCAGTGCTGGGCCCCTGAACACTGAAGCTTTCTTT. It is translated as CASSAGPLNTEAFF.